What follows is one TCR beta chain and its context. Antigen: not known. These data are taken from a study of CD4+ T cells in melanoma. The repertoire was sequenced with immunoSEQ multiplex PCR; TCRdb's copy has only in-frame clones and lacks some. The sample lists approximately 14,000 clones, around 72% occurring once. Study results and limitations: Diverse differentiation states were reported for melanoma neoantigen-specific CD4+ T cells. CD8+ T cell, macrophage and B cell function reportedly correlated with neoantigen-specific CD4+ T cells.

This CDR3 comprises 17 residues. The V gene end was trimmed by 3 bases and the J gene end by 0 bases; junction bases not matched to a gene: 6. The germline V gene encodes CDR1 SGHNT and CDR2 YYREEE (reference sequence). The chain joins TRBV5-4 to TRBJ2-6, with 7 bases that match TRBD1. The sequence came from a human donor with melanoma. Sequencing input: cells from a culture (not recorded whether cultured in vitro). In DNA form, the CDR3 reads TGTGCCAGCAGCTCGGTGGGACAGAGCTCTGGGGCCAACGTCCTGACTTTC. This encodes CASSSVGQSSGANVLTF.